Sequencing of this T cell receptor beta chain was carried out in a study of T cell responses to AZD1222 COVID-19 vaccine. Overall study results and limits: Donor demographics were predominantly white British with a female majority; clonal diversity may be underestimated. Among spike-specific TCRs, nearly half reportedly target unmutated variant regions. Regions 160-218 and 743-854 dominated among vaccine-associated CD4 TCRs spanning spike.

Comments on this clone: What it binds is unknown.

Sequencing used immunoSEQ multiplex PCR; TCRdb keeps in-frame clones, though not all of them. The table records about 97,000 clones, 87% of them present only once. Trimming left V 6 bases short and J 13 bases short, with 18 bases between. CDR3 size: 12 residues. The clonotype comes from an adult in good health. V and J are TRBV12-3 or TRBV12-4 and TRBJ1-1; D may be TRBD1 (5 bases). The material was peripheral blood, obtained on day 0 of AZD1222 vaccination. The CDR3 sequence is CASSPTALGLFF. The CDR3 DNA follows: TGTGCCAGCAGCCCGACAGCGCTTGGGCTTTTCTTT.